The present entry profiles one T cell receptor beta chain with its context. Its antigen is still unknown. These data come from a study of CD8 T cells in ankylosing spondylitis. Overall study findings and caveats: Matched synovial fluid from ankylosing spondylitis patients was reported to be enriched for disease-linked clones. Disease-linked clones bore a CD8+ phenotype, appearing relatively rarely in peripheral blood. Earlier studies detected some motif variants in reactive arthritis synovial fluid and blood.

Molecular-barcoded quantitative 5'-RACE produced these TCR beta libraries. MiXCR, run by TCRdb on the 5' RACE reads, gives a single entry per CDR3 protein. The repertoire holds 200,000 or so distinct CDR3 sequences, with roughly 18% as singletons. The CDR3 loop spans 14 amino acids. Germline V lookup: CDR1 DFQATT, CDR2 SNEGSKA (reference sequence). Unmatched junction bases numbered 11, after V lost 6 bases and J lost 6 bases. The V call is TRBV20-1, the J call TRBJ2-1; 7 nucleotides align to TRBD2. The TCR comes from a male donor aged 10-35 years with ankylosing spondylitis or in good health (not recorded which). Sequenced material: blood, either unsorted or a sorted T cell fraction (not recorded which). CDR3 region: CSARGLGYVNEQFF. CDR3 bases: TGCAGTGCCCGCGGACTAGGATACGTCAATGAGCAGTTCTTC.